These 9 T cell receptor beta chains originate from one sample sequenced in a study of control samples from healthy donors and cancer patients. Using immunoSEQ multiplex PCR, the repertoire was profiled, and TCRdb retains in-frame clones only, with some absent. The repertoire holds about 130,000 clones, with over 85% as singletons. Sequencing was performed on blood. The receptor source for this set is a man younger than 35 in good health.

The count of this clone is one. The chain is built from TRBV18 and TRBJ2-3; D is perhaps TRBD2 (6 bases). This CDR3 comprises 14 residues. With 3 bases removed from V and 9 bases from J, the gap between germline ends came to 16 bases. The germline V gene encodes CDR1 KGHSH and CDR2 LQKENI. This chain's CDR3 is CASSPSPGAQTQYF. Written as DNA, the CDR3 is TGTGCCAGCTCACCGAGCCCGGGAGCACAAACGCAGTATTTT.

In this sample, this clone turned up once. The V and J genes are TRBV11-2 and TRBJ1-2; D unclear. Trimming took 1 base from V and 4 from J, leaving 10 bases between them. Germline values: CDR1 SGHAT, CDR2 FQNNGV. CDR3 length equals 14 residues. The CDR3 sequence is CASSLVSVVYGYTF. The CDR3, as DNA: TGTGCCAGCAGCTTAGTATCGGTCGTCTATGGCTACACCTTC.

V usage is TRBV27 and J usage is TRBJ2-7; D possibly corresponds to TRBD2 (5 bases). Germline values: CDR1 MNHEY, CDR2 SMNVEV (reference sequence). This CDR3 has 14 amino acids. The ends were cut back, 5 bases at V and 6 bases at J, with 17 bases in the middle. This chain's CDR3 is CASSRKRVEGEQYF. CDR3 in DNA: TGTGCCAGCAGTAGAAAAAGGGTTGAGGGCGAGCAGTACTTC.

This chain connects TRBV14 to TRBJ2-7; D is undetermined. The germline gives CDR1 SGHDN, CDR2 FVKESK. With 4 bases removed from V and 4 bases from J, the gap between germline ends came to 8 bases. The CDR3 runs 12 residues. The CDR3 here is CASSPSAYEQYF. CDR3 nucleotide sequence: TGTGCCAGCAGCCCTAGTGCGTACGAGCAGTACTTC.

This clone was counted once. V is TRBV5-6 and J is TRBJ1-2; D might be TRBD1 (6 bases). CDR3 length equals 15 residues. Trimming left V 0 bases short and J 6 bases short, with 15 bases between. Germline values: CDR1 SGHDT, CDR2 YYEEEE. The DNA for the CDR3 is TGTGCCAGCAGCTTGGACGTCAGGGGAACGAATGGCTACACCTTC. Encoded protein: CASSLDVRGTNGYTF.

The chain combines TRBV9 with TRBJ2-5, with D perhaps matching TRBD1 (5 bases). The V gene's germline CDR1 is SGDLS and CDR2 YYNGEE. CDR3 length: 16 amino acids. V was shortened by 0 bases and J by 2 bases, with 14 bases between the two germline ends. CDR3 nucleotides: TGTGCCAGCAGCGTAGAGGGGCTAAGCAGACAAGAGACCCAGTACTTC. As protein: CASSVEGLSRQETQYF.

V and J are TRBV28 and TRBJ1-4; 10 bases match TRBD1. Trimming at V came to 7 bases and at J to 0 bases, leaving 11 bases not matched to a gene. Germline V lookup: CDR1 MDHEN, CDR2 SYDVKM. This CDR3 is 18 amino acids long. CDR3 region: CASNLGVGTGATNEKLFF. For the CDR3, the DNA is TGTGCCAGCAACCTCGGCGTTGGGACAGGGGCAACTAATGAAAAACTGTTTTTT. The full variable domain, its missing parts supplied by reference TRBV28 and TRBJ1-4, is DVKVTQSSRYLVKRTGEKVFLECVQDMDHENMFWYRQDPGLGLRLIYFSYDVKMKEKGDIPEGYSVSREKKERFSLILESASTNQTSMYLCASNLGVGTGATNEKLFFGSGTQLSVL.

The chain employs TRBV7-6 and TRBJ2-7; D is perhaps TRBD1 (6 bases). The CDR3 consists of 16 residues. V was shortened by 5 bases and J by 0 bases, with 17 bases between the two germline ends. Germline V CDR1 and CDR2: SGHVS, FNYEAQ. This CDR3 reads CASSPKRWTASYEQYF. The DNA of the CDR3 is TGTGCCAGCAGCCCGAAAAGATGGACAGCCTCCTACGAGCAGTACTTC. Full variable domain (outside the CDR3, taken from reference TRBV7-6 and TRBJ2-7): GAGVSQSPRYKVTKRGQDVALRCDPISGHVSLYWYRQALGQGPEFLTYFNYEAQQDKSGLPNDRFSAERPEGSISTLTIQRTEQRDSAMYRCASSPKRWTASYEQYFGPGTRLTVT.

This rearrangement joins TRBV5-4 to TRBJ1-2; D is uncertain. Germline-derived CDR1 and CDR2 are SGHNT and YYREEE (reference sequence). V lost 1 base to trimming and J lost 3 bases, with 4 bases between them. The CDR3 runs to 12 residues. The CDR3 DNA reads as TGTGCCAGCAGCTTGAATTACTATGGCTACACCTTC. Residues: CASSLNYYGYTF.